This T cell receptor (beta chain) was identified during a study of blood T cell repertoires in COVID-19. Study-level background: T cells, B-cell-depleted T cells, or PBMCs supplied cDNA or gDNA.

In the authors' workflow: Amplified reference gene primers provided the basis for estimating nucleated cell counts. The table came from immunoSEQ multiplex PCR; TCRdb's copy has only in-frame clones and leaves some out. That table gives V, J and clone size, and the DNA gave D and trimming. The table shows 90,000 to 130,000 clones, with about 85% occurring only once. Only a few counts were recorded for this clone. CDR1 is SGHDT and CDR2 is YYEEEE in the germline V gene. The CDR3 runs to 12 residues. V lost 2 bases and J 8 bases, leaving 5 bases between the germline ends. The sequence derives from a woman between 70 and 85 years old with acute or convalescent COVID-19. The V gene is TRBV5-6, the J gene TRBJ1-6; D remains unclear. The specimen was peripheral blood. CDR3 DNA sequence: TGTGCCAGCAGCTTCGAGGATTCACCCCTCCACTTT. Translated: CASSFEDSPLHF.